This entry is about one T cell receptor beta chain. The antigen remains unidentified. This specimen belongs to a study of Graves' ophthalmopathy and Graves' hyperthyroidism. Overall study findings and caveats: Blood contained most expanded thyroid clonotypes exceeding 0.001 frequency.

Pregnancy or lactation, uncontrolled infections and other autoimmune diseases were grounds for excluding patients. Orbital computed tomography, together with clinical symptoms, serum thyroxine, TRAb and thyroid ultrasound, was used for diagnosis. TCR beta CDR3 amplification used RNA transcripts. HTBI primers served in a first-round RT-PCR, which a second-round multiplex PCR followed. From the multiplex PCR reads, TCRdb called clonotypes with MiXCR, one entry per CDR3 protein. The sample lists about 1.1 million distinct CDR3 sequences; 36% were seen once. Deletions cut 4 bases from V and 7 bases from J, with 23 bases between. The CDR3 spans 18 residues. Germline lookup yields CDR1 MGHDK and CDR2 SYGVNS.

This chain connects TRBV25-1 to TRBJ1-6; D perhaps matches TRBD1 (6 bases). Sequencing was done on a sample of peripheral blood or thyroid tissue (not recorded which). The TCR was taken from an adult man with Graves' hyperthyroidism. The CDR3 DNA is TGTGCCAGCAGTGTTTTACAGGGAGGAACGCGTGGAAATTCACCCCTCCACTTT. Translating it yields CASSVLQGGTRGNSPLHF. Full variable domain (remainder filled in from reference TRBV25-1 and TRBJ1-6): EADIYQTPRYLVIGTGKKITLECSQTMGHDKMYWYQQDPGMELHLIHYSYGVNSTEKGDLSSESTVSRIRTEHFPLTLESARPSHTSQYLCASSVLQGGTRGNSPLHFGNGTRLTVT.